A selection of T cell receptor beta chains follows, all from one sample in a study of Ad26.COV2.S vaccination and SARS-CoV-2 variants. Clones were sequenced by immunoSEQ multiplex PCR, and TCRdb holds only the in-frame ones, with some missing. In the table there are 400,000 to 450,000 clones, less than 95% of which are singletons. Source: peripheral blood, taken in a trial of Ad26.COV2.S vaccine versus placebo. The receptor source for this set is a person aged 18-60 years who received the Ad26.COV2.S COVID-19 vaccine or a placebo. CDR3s include the opening cysteine and the closing phenylalanine or tryptophan. D genes are given only for firm matches. Not every row has a clone size; where given, it reads once, few, many or a size class.

J gene,V gene,clone size,D gene,CDR3 DNA,CDR3 protein
TRBJ1-3,TRBV28,-,-,TGTGCCAGCAGGCCGAGCTCTGGAAACACCATATATTTT,CASRPSSGNTIYF
TRBJ2-1,TRBV5-1,once,TRBD2,TGCGCCAGCAGCTTTGGCGTACTCGGACTAGCGGGAGGGCCTGCTTACAATGAGCAGTTCTTC,CASSFGVLGLAGGPAYNEQFF
TRBJ2-1,TRBV7-9,once,TRBD2,TGTGCCAGCAGCTTAGCGTCCGGGGGGTGGTCCTACAATGAGCAGTTCTTC,CASSLASGGWSYNEQFF
TRBJ1-4,TRBV3-1/TRBV3-2,-,-,TGTGCCAGCAGCCAAGATGGAGTGGCGCTAGGTGAAAAACTGTTTTTT,CASSQDGVALGEKLFF
TRBJ1-2,TRBV6-2/TRBV6-3,-,-,TGTGCCAGCAGTCACCGGGTGCGGGGCGATGACAACTATGGCTACACCTTC,CASSHRVRGDDNYGYTF
TRBJ2-1,TRBV10-3,-,-,TGTGCCATCAGCCAGGGGTTTGTAACGAATGAGCAGTTCTTC,CAISQGFVTNEQFF
TRBJ2-1,TRBV4-2,-,TRBD2,TGTGCCAGCAGCCAGGACCCGTGGACTAGCGGGAGGGCCAATGAGCAGTTCTTC,CASSQDPWTSGRANEQFF
TRBJ2-3,TRBV19,-,TRBD1,TGTGCCAGTAGTATTTTGTGGGACAGGTCGTCGGATACGCAGTATTTT,CASSILWDRSSDTQYF
TRBJ1-2,TRBV20-1,-,-,TGCAGTGTGAGACAGTCCTATGGCTACACCTTC,CSVRQSYGYTF
TRBJ2-4,TRBV27,-,-,TGTGCCACCCTGTTTGGAAACATTCAGTACTTC,CATLFGNIQYF
TRBJ2-7,TRBV9,-,TRBD1,TGTGCCAGCAGCGAGGACAGGGGAGAGCAGTACTTC,CASSEDRGEQYF
TRBJ2-1,TRBV6-2/TRBV6-3,-,TRBD2,TGTGCCAGCAGTCGACTAGCCAATGAGCAGTTCTTC,CASSRLANEQFF
TRBJ2-7,TRBV15,-,-,TGTGCCACCAGTACGAACAACAGGGCTCCCTACGAGCAGTACTTC,CATSTNNRAPYEQYF
TRBJ2-3,TRBV7-8,-,TRBD2,TGTGCCAGCAGCTTAGCGTTTGCGACTAGCGGACGCACAGATACGCAGTATTTT,CASSLAFATSGRTDTQYF
TRBJ1-2,TRBV18,-,-,TGTGCCAGCTCACTGGCCCGGGACCGCTCTAACTATGGCTACACCTTC,CASSLARDRSNYGYTF
TRBJ2-7,TRBV6-2/TRBV6-3,-,TRBD2,TGTGCCAGCAGCAGCGTAGCGGGAGGGAATTTCTACGAGCAGTACTTC,CASSSVAGGNFYEQYF
TRBJ1-1,TRBV4-2,-,-,TGTGCCAGCAGCCAAGATACTCTGAACACTGAAGCTTTCTTT,CASSQDTLNTEAFF
TRBJ2-1,TRBV7-9,-,TRBD2,TGTGCCAGCAGCTTAGATTGGGTAACGGGAGGTGAGCAGTTCTTC,CASSLDWVTGGEQFF